Below are 5 T cell receptor beta chains sequenced from a single sample in a study of shared T cell receptors in the human thymus. Sequenced by immunoSEQ multiplex PCR; TCRdb stores in-frame clones only, minus some. The repertoire has approximately 660,000 clones, approximately 87% of them found once; the top ten carry 0.0095% to 0.012%. The sample was also reused in another study, on human thymus T cells.

Sequencing input: thymocytes. Receptors originate from a boy in the first two years of life with a congenital heart defect.

The chain has TRBV13 and TRBJ1-2; 8 bases fit TRBD1. The junction had 4 bases not matched to a gene; V was cut back by 6 bases and J by 1 base. Germline V gene data show CDR1 as PRHDT and CDR2 as FYEKMQ (reference sequence). CDR3 size: 14 residues. DNA of the CDR3: TGTGCCAGCAGGTTCAGGGGGCTTAACTATGGCTACACCTTC. Protein product: CASRFRGLNYGYTF.

This chain uses TRBV27 with TRBJ2-7; weak D call: TRBD2 (5 bases). Germline V gene data show CDR1 as MNHEY and CDR2 as SMNVEV (reference sequence). Deletions cut 5 bases from V and 7 bases from J, with 15 bases between. The length of the CDR3 is 13 residues. The CDR3 sequence is CASSTIPWREQYF. CDR3 nucleotides: TGTGCCAGCAGTACTATCCCTTGGAGGGAGCAGTACTTC.

The V gene is TRBV6-1, the J gene TRBJ1-5; possible D gene TRBD1, 5 bases. Trimming took off 5 bases at V and 2 bases at J, with 7 bases between the two ends. Looked up from germline, CDR1 is MNHNS and CDR2 is SASEGT. The CDR3 sequence is 13 residues long. CDR3 sequence (DNA): TGTGCCAGCAGTCCCAGGGGCAATCAGCCCCAGCATTTT. Its protein product is CASSPRGNQPQHF.

The CDR3 reads CSVSGNTQYF. The CDR3 DNA is TGCAGCGTTAGCGGGAATACGCAGTATTTT. This chain connects TRBV29-1 to TRBJ2-3; 7 nucleotides agree with TRBD2. The CDR3 has 10 residues. Germline V lookup: CDR1 SQVTM, CDR2 ANQGSEA. The trim removed 5 bases at V and 7 bases at J, leaving 0 bases unmatched.

The chain links TRBV5-6 to TRBJ1-6, with 9 bases matching TRBD1. CDR3 size: 15 residues. After removal of 2 bases from V and 10 bases from J, the junction contained 7 bases not matched to a gene. Per germline, CDR1 SGHDT and CDR2 YYEEEE. CDR3 in amino acids: CASSFGQGSSSPLHF. The CDR3 DNA sequence: TGTGCCAGCAGCTTCGGACAGGGGAGTAGCTCACCCCTCCACTTT.